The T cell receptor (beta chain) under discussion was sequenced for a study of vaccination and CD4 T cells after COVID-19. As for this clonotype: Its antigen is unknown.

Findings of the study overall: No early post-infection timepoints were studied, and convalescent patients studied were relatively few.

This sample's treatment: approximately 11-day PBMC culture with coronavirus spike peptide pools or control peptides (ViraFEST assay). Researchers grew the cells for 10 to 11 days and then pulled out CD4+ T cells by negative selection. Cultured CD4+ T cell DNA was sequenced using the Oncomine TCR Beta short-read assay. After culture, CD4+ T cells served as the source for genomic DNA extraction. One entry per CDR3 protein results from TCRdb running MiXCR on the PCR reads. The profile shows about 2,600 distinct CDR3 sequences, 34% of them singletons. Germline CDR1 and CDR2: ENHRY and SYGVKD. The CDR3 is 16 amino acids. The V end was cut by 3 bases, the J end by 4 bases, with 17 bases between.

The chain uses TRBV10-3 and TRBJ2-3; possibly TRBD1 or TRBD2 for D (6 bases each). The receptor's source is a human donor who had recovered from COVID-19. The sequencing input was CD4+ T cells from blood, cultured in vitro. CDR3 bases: TGTGCCATCAGTGAAATTGGGGGGCTAGGGGCAGATACGCAGTATTTT. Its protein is CAISEIGGLGADTQYF.